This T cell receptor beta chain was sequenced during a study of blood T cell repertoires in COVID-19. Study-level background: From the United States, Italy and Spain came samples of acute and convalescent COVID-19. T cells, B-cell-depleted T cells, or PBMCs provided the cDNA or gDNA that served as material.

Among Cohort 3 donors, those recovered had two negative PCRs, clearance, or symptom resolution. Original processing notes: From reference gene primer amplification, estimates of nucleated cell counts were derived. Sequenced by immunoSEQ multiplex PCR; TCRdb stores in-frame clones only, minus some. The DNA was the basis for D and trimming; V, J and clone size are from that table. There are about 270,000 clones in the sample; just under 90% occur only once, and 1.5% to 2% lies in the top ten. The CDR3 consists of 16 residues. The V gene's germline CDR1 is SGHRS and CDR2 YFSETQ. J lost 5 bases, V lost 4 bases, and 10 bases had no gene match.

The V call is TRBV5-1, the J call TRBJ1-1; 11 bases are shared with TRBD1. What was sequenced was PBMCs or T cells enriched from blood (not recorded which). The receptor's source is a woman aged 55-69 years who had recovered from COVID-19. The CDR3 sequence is CASSQRTGGAETEAFF. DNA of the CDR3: TGCGCCAGCAGCCAGAGGACAGGGGGCGCAGAAACTGAAGCTTTCTTT.